Here is one TCR beta chain with its context. As originally analysed: Estimation of nucleated cell counts was performed using reference gene primer amplification. Sequencing was performed with immunoSEQ multiplex PCR; in TCRdb, only in-frame clones are kept and a portion is missing. The V and J calls and clone size were taken over from that table, and D and trimming were inferred from the DNA. This sample yields about 190,000 clones, of which about 82% are seen a single time; about 4.9% belongs to the top ten. These data belong to a study of blood T cell repertoires in COVID-19. Per the germline V gene, CDR1 is LNHNV and CDR2 is YYDKDF (reference sequence). This CDR3 has 13 amino acids. The germline V and J ends were trimmed by 5 bases and 7 bases, with 14 bases remaining between them.

Sample: peripheral blood. This rearrangement joins TRBV15 to TRBJ1-1; a possible D gene is TRBD1 (6 bases). The sequence came from a woman in her thirties with acute or convalescent COVID-19. The CDR3 sequence: CATSGDRTDEAFF. CDR3 in DNA: TGTGCCACCAGCGGGGATAGGACAGATGAAGCTTTCTTT.